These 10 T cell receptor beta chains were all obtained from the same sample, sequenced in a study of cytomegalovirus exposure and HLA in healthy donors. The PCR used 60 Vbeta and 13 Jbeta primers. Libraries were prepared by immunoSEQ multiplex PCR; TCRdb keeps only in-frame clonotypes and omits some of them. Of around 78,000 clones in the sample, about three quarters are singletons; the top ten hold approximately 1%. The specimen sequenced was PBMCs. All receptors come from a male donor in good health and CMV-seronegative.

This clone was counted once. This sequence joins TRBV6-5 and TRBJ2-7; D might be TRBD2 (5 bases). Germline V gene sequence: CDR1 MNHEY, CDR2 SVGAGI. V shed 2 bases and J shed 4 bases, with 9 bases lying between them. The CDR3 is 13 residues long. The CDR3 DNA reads TGTGCCAGCAGTTACCAGGACTCGTACGAGCAGTACTTC. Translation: CASSYQDSYEQYF.

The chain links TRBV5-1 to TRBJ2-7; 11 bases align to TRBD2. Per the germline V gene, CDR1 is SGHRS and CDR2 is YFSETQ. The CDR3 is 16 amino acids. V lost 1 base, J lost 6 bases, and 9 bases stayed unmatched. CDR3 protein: CASSLTSGGILGEQYF. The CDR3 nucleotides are TGCGCCAGCAGCTTGACTAGCGGGGGAATACTAGGCGAGCAGTACTTC.

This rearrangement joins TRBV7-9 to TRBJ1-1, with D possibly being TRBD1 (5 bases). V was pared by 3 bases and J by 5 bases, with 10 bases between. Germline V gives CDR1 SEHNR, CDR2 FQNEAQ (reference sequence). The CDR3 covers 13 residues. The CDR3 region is CASSFGGTTEAFF. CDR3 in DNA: TGTGCCAGCAGCTTCGGGGGTACGACTGAAGCTTTCTTT.

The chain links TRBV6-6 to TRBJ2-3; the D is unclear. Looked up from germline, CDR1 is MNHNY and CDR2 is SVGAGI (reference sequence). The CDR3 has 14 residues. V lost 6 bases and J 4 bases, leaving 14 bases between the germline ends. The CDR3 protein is CASSLLKAADTQYF. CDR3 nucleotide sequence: TGTGCCAGCAGCCTCCTCAAAGCCGCAGATACGCAGTATTTT.

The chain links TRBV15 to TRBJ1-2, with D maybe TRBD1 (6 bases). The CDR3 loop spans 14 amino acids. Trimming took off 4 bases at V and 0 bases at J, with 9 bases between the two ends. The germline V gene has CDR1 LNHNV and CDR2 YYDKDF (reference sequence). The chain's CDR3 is CATSTRTANYGYTF. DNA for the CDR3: TGTGCCACCAGCACTCGGACAGCTAACTATGGCTACACCTTC.

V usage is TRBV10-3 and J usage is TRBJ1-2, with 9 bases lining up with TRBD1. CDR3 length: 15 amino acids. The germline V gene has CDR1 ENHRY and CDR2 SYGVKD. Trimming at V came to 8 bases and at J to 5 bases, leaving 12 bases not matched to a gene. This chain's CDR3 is CAIFGQGSEFYGYTF. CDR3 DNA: TGTGCCATCTTCGGACAGGGGTCTGAATTTTATGGCTACACCTTC.

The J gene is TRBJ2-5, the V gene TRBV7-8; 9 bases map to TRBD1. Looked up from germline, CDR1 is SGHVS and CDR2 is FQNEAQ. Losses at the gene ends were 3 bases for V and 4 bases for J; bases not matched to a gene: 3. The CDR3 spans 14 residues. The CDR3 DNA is TGTGCCAGCAGCTTCCGGGACAGGGTAGAGACCCAGTACTTC. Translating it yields CASSFRDRVETQYF.

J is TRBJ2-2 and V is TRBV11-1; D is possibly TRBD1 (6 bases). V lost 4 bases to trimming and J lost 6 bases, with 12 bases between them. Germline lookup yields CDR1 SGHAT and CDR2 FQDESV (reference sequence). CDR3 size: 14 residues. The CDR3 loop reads CASSSTGLPGELFF. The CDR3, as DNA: TGTGCCAGCAGCTCTACAGGGTTGCCCGGGGAGCTGTTTTTT.

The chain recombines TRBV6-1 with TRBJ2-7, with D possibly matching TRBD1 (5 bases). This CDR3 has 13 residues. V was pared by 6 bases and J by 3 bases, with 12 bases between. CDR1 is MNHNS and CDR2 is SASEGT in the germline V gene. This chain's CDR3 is CASSQGRRYEQYF. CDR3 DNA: TGTGCCAGCAGCCAGGGTAGGCGCTACGAGCAGTACTTC.

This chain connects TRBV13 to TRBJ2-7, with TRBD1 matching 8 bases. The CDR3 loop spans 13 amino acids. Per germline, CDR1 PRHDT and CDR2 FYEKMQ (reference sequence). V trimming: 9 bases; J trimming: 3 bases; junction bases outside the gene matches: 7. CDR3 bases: TGTGCCAGTTCGGGACAGGAGAGCTACGAGCAGTACTTC. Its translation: CASSGQESYEQYF. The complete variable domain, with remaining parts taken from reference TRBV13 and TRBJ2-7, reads AAGVIQSPRHLIKEKRETATLKCYPIPRHDTVYWYQQGPGQDPQFLISFYEKMQSDKGSIPDRFSAQQFSDYHSELNMSSLELGDSALYFCASSGQESYEQYFGPGTRLTVT.